The clone carrying this T cell receptor beta chain was recorded once. Its ends do not fully match the called genes, so a read error is possible. The data belong to a study of T cells in Graves' hyperthyroidism and ophthalmopathy. The CDR3 spans 13 residues. In germline, CDR1 is SEHNR, CDR2 FQNEAQ (reference sequence). Amplification targeted TCR beta CDR3 regions from RNA transcripts. The TCR CDR3 was amplified in a first-round RT-PCR using the HTBI primer set. One entry per CDR3 protein results from TCRdb running MiXCR on the multiplex PCR reads. Here the sample spans around 56,000 distinct CDR3 sequences, roughly 58% being singletons.

This chain uses TRBV7-9 with TRBJ2-5; 8 positions agree with TRBD2. The source is a woman aged 55-70 years with Graves' ophthalmopathy. The specimen sequenced was blood. As DNA, the CDR3 is TGTGCCAGCAAGCGGGGGATCCAAGAGGCCCAGTACTTC. Translated, it gives CASKRGIQEAQYF.